This T cell receptor beta chain was identified during a study of response to subunit inactivated influenza vaccine. Findings of the study overall: Few new T cells, the authors suggested, are recruited by each seasonal influenza vaccination.

TCRdb analysed the RT-PCR reads with MiXCR anew, one entry per CDR3 protein. The sample lists around 750,000 distinct CDR3 sequences; approximately 21% were seen once. Trimming left V 4 bases short and J 4 bases short, with 18 bases between. Germline assignment: CDR1 SGHTS and CDR2 YDEGEE. The CDR3 is made up of 16 amino acids. This clonotype showed up just a few times. Its specificity is unknown. The material was PBMCs from blood, obtained approximately 5 days after vaccination. The chain couples TRBV5-8 to TRBJ2-1; D is possibly TRBD2 (7 bases). This clonotype was sampled from a man between 45 and 60 years old who received an inactivated influenza vaccine. The CDR3 nucleotides are TGTGCCAGCAGCAGGGGGGGCGGGGTTTCGTACAATGAGCAGTTCTTC. Encoded protein: CASSRGGGVSYNEQFF. The full variable domain, completed using reference TRBV5-8 and TRBJ2-1, is EAGVTQSPTHLIKTRGQQATLRCSPISGHTSVYWYQQALGLGLQFLLWYDEGEERNRGNFPPRFSGRQFPNYSSELNVNALELEDSALYLCASSRGGGVSYNEQFFGPGTRLTVL.